Presented here are 29 T cell receptor beta chains from one specimen sequenced in a study of blood T cell repertoires in COVID-19. The protocol was immunoSEQ multiplex PCR, while the TCRdb copy is restricted to in-frame clones and leaves out a portion. The sample yields some 290,000 clones, less than 90% seen once. The sequenced material came from peripheral blood. The receptors shown here come from a woman in her twenties or thirties with COVID-19, enrolled during active disease.

This clone was seen only a few times. The chain employs TRBV10-3 and TRBJ2-3; TRBD2 aligns across 10 bases. Germline trimming cut 6 bases from V and 6 bases from J; bases unmatched to any gene: 9. The CDR3 contains 15 residues. Germline assignment: CDR1 ENHRY and CDR2 SYGVKD. In DNA form, the CDR3 reads TGTGCCATCAGGGCCGGGACTAGCGCCCCGGATACGCAGTATTTT. Amino acid sequence: CAIRAGTSAPDTQYF.

The chain uses TRBV30 and TRBJ1-2, with D tentatively TRBD1 (6 bases). Germline V gene data show CDR1 as GTSNPN and CDR2 as SVGIG (reference sequence). CDR3 length: 12 amino acids. The V and J ends lost 3 bases and 6 bases respectively, with 11 bases between them. DNA for the CDR3: TGTGCCTGGAGGCTATACAGGGATGGCTACACCTTC. Protein sequence: CAWRLYRDGYTF.

This chain links TRBV9 with TRBJ1-3; D call uncertain. Germline assignment: CDR1 SGDLS and CDR2 YYNGEE. Between the trimmed V and J ends, which lost 3 bases and 4 bases, there was a span of 8 bases. This CDR3 has 13 amino acids. The CDR3 sequence is CASSGNQGNTIYF. The CDR3 bases are TGTGCCAGCAGCGGAAATCAGGGAAACACCATATATTTT.

The count of this clone is one. The chain combines TRBV30 with TRBJ2-7; TRBD2 aligns across 7 bases. The V and J ends lost 5 bases and 3 bases, in that order; junction bases with no gene match: 7. Germline lookup yields CDR1 GTSNPN and CDR2 SVGIG (reference sequence). The length of the CDR3 is 13 residues. In nucleotides, the CDR3 is TGTGCCTGGGCAACCGGGGGGTACTACGAGCAGTACTTC. It yields the protein CAWATGGYYEQYF.

The V gene is TRBV2, the J gene TRBJ2-7; D is perhaps TRBD1 (6 bases). The CDR3 extends over 11 amino acids. The germline V gene has CDR1 SNHLY and CDR2 FYNNEI. V was pared by 8 bases and J by 9 bases, with 14 bases between. CDR3 loop: CASSSVTGQYF. CDR3 DNA sequence: TGTGCCAGCTCTTCGGTGACAGGGCAGTACTTC.

This chain joins TRBV18 and TRBJ2-1; TRBD2 matches 7 bases. V was clipped by 3 bases and J by 8 bases; unmatched bases: 4. Looked up from germline, CDR1 is KGHSH and CDR2 is LQKENI. The CDR3 runs 13 residues. CDR3 DNA sequence: TGTGCCAGCTCACCCTCTCGGGGGGATGAGCAGTTCTTC. It encodes CASSPSRGDEQFF.

The chain combines TRBV5-1 with TRBJ2-1; TRBD2 aligns across 8 bases. Per the germline V gene, CDR1 is SGHRS and CDR2 is YFSETQ. V gave up 6 bases and J gave up 9 bases; unmatched junction bases: 11. This CDR3 is 14 amino acids long. The CDR3 DNA follows: TGCGCCAGCACCCTCGGGGGGGGGAATTTTGAGCAGTTCTTC. Encoded protein: CASTLGGGNFEQFF.

The rearrangement links TRBV28 to TRBJ2-6; 7 bases map to TRBD1. CDR1 and CDR2 (germline): MDHEN, SYDVKM. This CDR3 contains 17 residues. V was clipped by 6 bases and J by 2 bases; unmatched bases: 10. CDR3 amino acids: CASSHFDREPGANVLTF. The CDR3 DNA sequence: TGTGCCAGCAGCCACTTCGACAGGGAACCTGGGGCCAACGTCCTGACTTTC.

In the case of this clone: This CDR3 is also generated by other DNA sequences in the sample. This chain links TRBV12-3 or TRBV12-4 with TRBJ1-2; D gene ambiguous. CDR3 size: 13 residues. Trimming cost V 3 bases and J 2 bases, with 7 bases left between them. CDR3 protein: CASSLQVNYGYTF. The CDR3 DNA reads as TGTGCCAGCAGTTTGCAGGTGAACTATGGCTACACCTTC.

The V and J genes are TRBV29-1 and TRBJ1-2; D call uncertain. Germline CDR1 is SQVTM and CDR2 is ANQGSEA. The CDR3 length is 10 residues. Trimming removed 2 bases from V and 7 bases from J, with 5 bases in between. The CDR3 bases are TGCAGCGTTGAAACGGGTGGCTACACCTTC. This gives the protein CSVETGGYTF.

This clone was seen a single time. The V gene is TRBV6-5, the J gene TRBJ1-1; D remains unclear. The CDR3 runs 14 residues. Trimming removed 0 bases from V and 6 bases from J, with 11 bases in between. The germline CDR1 and CDR2 sequences are MNHEY and SVGAGI. In DNA, the CDR3 is TGTGCCAGCAGTTACTCGAGGAGAAAATCTGAAGCTTTCTTT. The encoded protein is CASSYSRRKSEAFF.

V is TRBV5-1 and J is TRBJ2-1, with 11 bases lining up with TRBD2. Germline CDR1 SGHRS, CDR2 YFSETQ. Losses at the gene ends were 3 bases for V and 8 bases for J; bases not matched to a gene: 10. The CDR3 loop spans 16 amino acids. CDR3 DNA: TGCGCCAGCAGCTGGATAGCGGGGGGGAGTTCCGATGAGCAGTTCTTC. Translated, it gives CASSWIAGGSSDEQFF.

The sample holds one count of this clone. The chain employs TRBV7-9 and TRBJ2-5; 10 positions agree with TRBD2. The CDR3 is 15 residues long. Germline values: CDR1 SEHNR, CDR2 FQNEAQ (reference sequence). V shed 3 bases, J shed 2 bases, and the junction held 3 bases outside the gene matches. For the CDR3, the DNA is TGTGCCAGCAGCTTTATTAGCGGGGGGCAAGAGACCCAGTACTTC. Protein: CASSFISGGQETQYF.

The chain employs TRBV11-2 and TRBJ2-1, with D perhaps TRBD2 (6 bases). The CDR3 loop spans 18 amino acids. V lost 0 bases, J lost 0 bases, and 15 bases lay in between. The germline gives CDR1 SGHAT, CDR2 FQNNGV. CDR3 nucleotide sequence: TGTGCCAGCAGCTTAGATCTTAGGAGGGGAGTCTCCTACAATGAGCAGTTCTTC. This sequence encodes CASSLDLRRGVSYNEQFF. Based on the CDR3 plus reference TRBV11-2 and TRBJ2-1, the full variable domain is EAGVAQSPRYKIIEKRQSVAFWCNPISGHATLYWYQQILGQGPKLLIQFQNNGVVDDSQLPKDRFSAERLKGVDSTLKIQPAKLEDSAVYLCASSLDLRRGVSYNEQFFGPGTRLTVL.

This chain links TRBV27 with TRBJ1-2; a possible D gene is TRBD1 (5 bases). Trimming stripped 4 bases from V and 2 bases from J, with 20 bases between. CDR3 length: 17 residues. Germline-derived CDR1 and CDR2 are MNHEY and SMNVEV (reference sequence). The CDR3 bases are TGTGCCAGCAGTTCCAGGGCCACTTCCCGGGTAAACTATGGCTACACCTTC. Encoded protein: CASSSRATSRVNYGYTF.

The chain combines TRBV15 with TRBJ1-1, with D unclear. V lost 1 base to trimming and J lost 3 bases, with 12 bases between them. The CDR3 consists of 15 residues. Germline V gene lookup returns CDR1 LNHNV and CDR2 YYDKDF (reference sequence). The CDR3 bases are TGTGCCACCAGCAGAGCCAGATCCGGAGACACTGAAGCTTTCTTT. Protein sequence: CATSRARSGDTEAFF.

The gene calls are TRBV7-9 and TRBJ2-7, with 7 bases matching TRBD1. The CDR3 totals 13 residues. The J segment lost 5 bases and the V segment lost 5 bases, leaving 6 bases of the junction unmatched. CDR1 is SEHNR and CDR2 is FQNEAQ in the germline V gene (reference sequence). The CDR3 bases are TGTGCCAGCAGCCGTCCAACAGGGGACGAGCAGTACTTC. It encodes CASSRPTGDEQYF.

J is TRBJ2-5 and V is TRBV3-1 (or the pseudogene TRBV3-2); 7 positions agree with TRBD2. The V segment lost 7 bases and the J segment 1 base; nucleotides outside the gene matches: 9. This CDR3 has 15 residues. Per the germline V gene, CDR1 is LGHDT and CDR2 is YNNKEL (reference sequence). In nucleotides, the CDR3 is TGTGCCAGCACCCTGATGCTAGCGGTCCAAGAGACCCAGTACTTC. This translates into CASTLMLAVQETQYF.

The rearrangement joins TRBV7-7 to TRBJ2-2, with 7 bases matching TRBD1. Germline CDR1 reads SSHAT; CDR2 reads FNYEAQ (reference sequence). V shed 3 bases and J 5 bases; nucleotides not matched to a gene: 9. This CDR3 is built from 16 residues. In nucleotides, the CDR3 is TGTGCCAGCAGCTTCGAAACCGGGACAGAGACCGGGGAGCTGTTTTTT. This encodes CASSFETGTETGELFF.

V gene TRBV20-1 combines with J gene TRBJ2-1; D unclear. With 4 bases removed from V and 7 bases from J, the gap between germline ends came to 5 bases. The CDR3 consists of 10 residues. Germline V lookup: CDR1 DFQATT, CDR2 SNEGSKA (reference sequence). The CDR3, as DNA: TGCAGTGCTACGGAGAATGAGCAGTTCTTC. It codes for CSATENEQFF.

As regards this clone: Distinct nucleotide sequences in the sample also encode this CDR3. V is TRBV4-1 and J is TRBJ1-5, with TRBD1 identical over 8 bases. With 1 base clipped from V and 3 bases from J, the junction kept 2 bases outside the gene matches. This CDR3 has 15 amino acids. CDR1 and CDR2 (germline): MGHRA, YSYEKL. The CDR3 coding sequence is TGCGCCAGCAGCCAAGTGGACAGGGCCAATCAGCCCCAGCATTTT. It encodes CASSQVDRANQPQHF.

The V call is TRBV2, the J call TRBJ1-6; D is ambiguous. Trimming shortened V by 3 bases and J by 4 bases, and 4 bases separated the two germline ends. The germline V gene has CDR1 SNHLY and CDR2 FYNNEI. This CDR3 has 13 amino acids. CDR3: CASSEEYNSPLHF. The CDR3 bases are TGTGCCAGCAGTGAGGAGTATAATTCACCCCTCCACTTT.

This clone appeared a single time. The chain has TRBV7-6 and TRBJ2-1; tentative D call: TRBD2 (7 bases). CDR1 is SGHVS, CDR2 FNYEAQ, per germline. Trimming cost V 0 bases and J 4 bases, with 28 bases left between them. The CDR3 sequence is 21 residues long. The CDR3 DNA follows: TGTGCCAGCAGCTTAGCCCTAAAGAGGGGGGGGCCTCTGGCCCAATACAATGAGCAGTTCTTC. Translating it yields CASSLALKRGGPLAQYNEQFF.

The rearrangement links TRBV6-5 to TRBJ1-3, with a tentative D call TRBD1 (5 bases). This CDR3 has 16 residues. Germline assignment: CDR1 MNHEY and CDR2 SVGAGI. V was cut by 0 bases and J by 2 bases, with 11 bases left in between. The CDR3 DNA follows: TGTGCCAGCAGTTACTCGAGTACAGGTGCTGGAAACACCATATATTTT. Translated: CASSYSSTGAGNTIYF.

The genes are TRBV12-5 and TRBJ2-5; weak D call: TRBD1 (6 bases). This CDR3 contains 13 residues. V shed 6 bases and J shed 3 bases, with 11 bases lying between them. Germline V gives CDR1 LGHNT, CDR2 FRNRAP. CDR3 sequence reads: CASGGTLKETQYF. The DNA of the CDR3 is TGTGCTAGTGGAGGGACATTGAAAGAGACCCAGTACTTC. Supplemented by reference TRBV12-5 and TRBJ2-5, the full variable domain reads DARVTQTPRHKVTEMGQEVTMRCQPILGHNTVFWYRQTMMQGLELLAYFRNRAPLDDSGMPKDRFSAEMPDATLATLKIQPSEPRDSAVYFCASGGTLKETQYFGPGTRLLVL.

The rearrangement links TRBV5-5 to TRBJ1-4, with TRBD1 matching over 7 bases. The length of the CDR3 is 16 residues. J was trimmed by 4 bases and V by 1 base; bases with no gene match: 7. Germline V gene lookup returns CDR1 SGHKS and CDR2 YYEKEE (reference sequence). The CDR3: CASSLIQGLNNEKLFF. CDR3 bases: TGTGCCAGCAGCTTGATACAGGGGCTTAATAATGAAAAACTGTTTTTT.

V is TRBV27 and J is TRBJ2-1; TRBD1 aligns across 10 bases. The CDR3 covers 15 residues. The V and J ends lost 5 bases and 5 bases, in that order; junction bases with no gene match: 6. Germline values: CDR1 MNHEY, CDR2 SMNVEV (reference sequence). The CDR3 is CASSPGTGVNNEQFF. Here the CDR3 DNA reads TGTGCCAGCAGTCCCGGGACAGGGGTCAACAATGAGCAGTTCTTC.

The chain recombines TRBV5-4 with TRBJ2-1, with D uncertain. The CDR3 loop spans 14 amino acids. V lost 0 bases, J lost 9 bases, and 13 bases lay in between. Germline CDR1 is SGHNT and CDR2 is YYREEE (reference sequence). The CDR3 DNA follows: TGTGCCAGCAGCTTGGAGAGCGTAGGTGCTGAGCAGTTCTTC. Protein: CASSLESVGAEQFF.

The chain has TRBV27 and TRBJ2-3; 9 bases map to TRBD2. CDR3 length: 18 residues. Germline assignment: CDR1 MNHEY and CDR2 SMNVEV (reference sequence). With V trimmed by 2 bases and J by 4 bases, 13 bases remained unmatched. CDR3 loop: CASSLEGGGGRAADTQYF. CDR3 nucleotides: TGTGCCAGCAGTTTAGAGGGCGGGGGGGGACGAGCAGCAGATACGCAGTATTTT.